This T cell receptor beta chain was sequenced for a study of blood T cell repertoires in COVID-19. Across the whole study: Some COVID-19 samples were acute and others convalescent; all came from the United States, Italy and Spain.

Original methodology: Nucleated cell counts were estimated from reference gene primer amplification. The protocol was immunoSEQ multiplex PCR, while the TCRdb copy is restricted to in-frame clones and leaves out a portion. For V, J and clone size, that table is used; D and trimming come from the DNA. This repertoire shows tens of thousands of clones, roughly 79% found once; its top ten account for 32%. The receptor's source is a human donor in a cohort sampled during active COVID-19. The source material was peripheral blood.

The chain's CDR3 is CASSPGGSTEAFF. The CDR3 region has the DNA TGTGCCAGCAGCCCCGGAGGGAGTACTGAAGCTTTCTTT. This chain uses TRBV12-3 or TRBV12-4 with TRBJ1-1, with D uncertain. The CDR3 length is 13 residues. Deletions cut 6 bases from V and 5 bases from J, with 13 bases between.